Shown below are 26 T cell receptor beta chains from a single sample sequenced in a study of blood T cells in healthy people across ages. Alongside a J-beta primer mix, a sample-barcoded 5' primer served in a second PCR lasting about 6 to 12 cycles. TCRdb re-called the 5' RACE reads with MiXCR, one entry per CDR3 protein. The data contain about 800,000 distinct CDR3 sequences, about 62% of them singletons. The specimen sequenced was blood. Source of these receptors: a man under 40 in good health.

The J gene is TRBJ1-1, the V gene TRBV6-5; the D is unclear. The length of the CDR3 is 14 residues. The germline CDR1 and CDR2 sequences are MNHEY and SVGAGI. V gave up 6 bases and J gave up 1 base, with 12 bases separating them. The CDR3 DNA sequence: TGTGCCAGCAGCGCCGGACTGGGGAACACTGAAGCTTTCTTT. Residues: CASSAGLGNTEAFF.

The V gene is TRBV3-1, the J gene TRBJ2-3; D uncertain. V lost 1 base and J 10 bases, leaving 12 bases between the germline ends. This CDR3 is built from 13 residues. CDR1 LGHDT and CDR2 YNNKEL come from the germline V gene (reference sequence). CDR3 in amino acids: CASSQVYNQAQYF. CDR3 DNA: TGTGCCAGCAGCCAAGTGTATAATCAGGCGCAGTATTTT.

This clonotype was found a few times. The CDR3 is CASSYGGTSGETQYF. DNA of the CDR3: TGTGCCAGCAGTTACGGAGGGACTAGCGGAGAGACCCAGTACTTC. J is TRBJ2-5 and V is TRBV6-5; 11 nucleotides match TRBD2. CDR3 length: 15 residues. V trimming: 2 bases; J trimming: 4 bases; junction bases outside the gene matches: 3. CDR1 is MNHEY, CDR2 SVGAGI, per germline.

The CDR3 protein is CSAKGTGAIYEQYF. As DNA, the CDR3 is TGCAGTGCTAAAGGGACAGGGGCAATTTACGAGCAGTACTTC. V and J are TRBV20-1 and TRBJ2-4, with 10 bases matching TRBD1. Judging by the DNA end, TRBJ2-7 fits better; the J call may be wrong. The CDR3 has 14 amino acids. Germline V CDR1 and CDR2: DFQATT, SNEGSKA (reference sequence).

A few counts support this clonotype. V gene TRBV24-1 combines with J gene TRBJ2-1; perhaps TRBD2 as D (5 bases). V was cut by 3 bases and J by 2 bases, with 10 bases left in between. Germline lookup yields CDR1 KGHDR and CDR2 SFDVKD. This CDR3 region has 15 residues. CDR3 nucleotides: TGTGCCACCAGTGATCAGCGGCCCCCCTACAATGAGCAGTTCTTC. Translating gives CATSDQRPPYNEQFF.

This clonotype came up once. The V gene is TRBV11-2, the J gene TRBJ2-5, with a possible D match to TRBD2 (5 bases). The J call may be in error: the DNA end matches TRBJ2-7 better. This CDR3 spans 12 amino acids. The germline CDR1 and CDR2 sequences are SGHAT and FQNNGV. CDR3 nucleotides: TGTGCCAGCAGCCGTGGGAGTCACGAGCAGTACTTC. This codes for CASSRGSHEQYF.

This chain joins TRBV30 and TRBJ1-2; D is ambiguous. Germline V gene data show CDR1 as GTSNPN and CDR2 as SVGIG (reference sequence). The CDR3 spans 12 residues. The V end lost 1 base, the J end lost 8 bases, and 11 bases lay between the germline ends. The CDR3 region is CAWSEGGLGYTF. Here the CDR3 DNA reads TGTGCCTGGAGTGAGGGAGGCTTGGGCTACACCTTC.

This sequence joins TRBV10-3 and TRBJ1-2, with TRBD1 matching over 8 bases. Trimming took 5 bases from V and 6 from J; bases not matched to a gene: 8. Germline-derived CDR1 and CDR2 are ENHRY and SYGVKD. The CDR3 loop spans 14 amino acids. In DNA form, the CDR3 reads TGTGCCATCAGTACCGAGGACAGGGTAGATGGCTACACCTTC. It specifies CAISTEDRVDGYTF.

The V call is TRBV7-9, the J call TRBJ2-1, with D unclear. V dropped 0 bases and J dropped 2 bases, with 14 bases sitting between them. Germline CDR1 and CDR2: SEHNR and FQNEAQ (reference sequence). CDR3 length: 17 residues. CDR3 sequence (DNA): TGTGCCAGCAGCTTAGCGGAACGTCCTAATCCCTACAATGAGCAGTTCTTC. Translating it yields CASSLAERPNPYNEQFF.

The rearrangement uses TRBV29-1 and TRBJ2-5; possibly TRBD1 for D (6 bases). The germline V gene has CDR1 SQVTM and CDR2 ANQGSEA. The CDR3 totals 13 residues. Trimming left V 8 bases short and J 3 bases short, with 16 bases between. CDR3 sequence reads: CSIEGVGEETQYF. The CDR3, as DNA: TGCAGCATAGAGGGGGTTGGGGAAGAGACCCAGTACTTC. Filled out from reference TRBV29-1 and TRBJ2-5, the complete variable domain reads SAVISQKPSRDICQRGTSLTIQCQVDSQVTMMFWYRQQPGQSLTLIATANQGSEATYESGFVIDKFPISRPNLTFSTLTVSNMSPEDSSIYLCSIEGVGEETQYFGPGTRLLVL.

The chain combines TRBV6-1 with TRBJ2-1; a possible D gene is TRBD1 (6 bases). CDR1 MNHNS and CDR2 SASEGT come from the germline V gene. Between the trimmed V and J ends, which lost 3 bases and 4 bases, there was a span of 13 bases. There are 15 residues in the CDR3. The CDR3 DNA is TGTGCCAGCAGTGAGGGTGCAGGGGAGTACAATGAGCAGTTCTTC. Translation: CASSEGAGEYNEQFF.

A single count supports this clonotype. V and J are TRBV6-2 or TRBV6-3 and TRBJ2-3, with D perhaps TRBD2 (6 bases). Trimming took 2 bases from V and 3 from J, leaving 21 bases between them. The CDR3 totals 18 residues. Germline assignment: CDR1 MNHEY and CDR2 SVGEGT. CDR3 nucleotide sequence: TGTGCCAGCAGTTACCCGAGTTGGACTAACGCCTCGACAGATACGCAGTATTTT. Translated, it gives CASSYPSWTNASTDTQYF.

The DNA for the CDR3 is TGTGCCATAGCACAGGGAGGTTGGACAGATACGCAGTATTTT. Protein sequence: CAIAQGGWTDTQYF. The chain recombines TRBV28 with TRBJ2-3; D might be TRBD1 or TRBD2, each matching 6 bases. The CDR3 sequence is 14 residues long. Germline V gene data show CDR1 as MDHEN and CDR2 as SYDVKM. V was clipped by 10 bases and J by 3 bases, with 17 bases between them.

This clonotype was seen a few times. The genes are TRBV29-1 and TRBJ2-3, with D perhaps matching TRBD2 (6 bases). The CDR3 runs 14 residues. Per the germline V gene, CDR1 is SQVTM and CDR2 is ANQGSEA. The V end was cut by 7 bases, the J end by 3 bases, with 17 bases between. The CDR3 sequence: CSADAGIETDTQYF. The CDR3 DNA follows: TGCAGCGCCGATGCGGGGATTGAAACAGATACGCAGTATTTT.

The J gene is TRBJ2-7, the V gene TRBV27, with a tentative D call TRBD2 (5 bases). The germline V and J ends were trimmed by 10 bases and 0 bases, with 16 bases remaining between them. The V gene's germline CDR1 is MNHEY and CDR2 SMNVEV (reference sequence). CDR3 length equals 14 residues. The CDR3 here is CATDQRLNSYEQYF. For the CDR3, the DNA is TGTGCCACCGACCAGCGGCTAAACTCCTACGAGCAGTACTTC.

The V and J genes are TRBV29-1 and TRBJ2-7; 7 positions match TRBD2. The V gene end was trimmed by 3 bases and the J gene end by 2 bases; junction bases not matched to a gene: 7. The germline V gene encodes CDR1 SQVTM and CDR2 ANQGSEA. The length of the CDR3 is 14 residues. CDR3 DNA: TGCAGCGTTGATGGGGGAGGGTATCCCTACGAGCAGTACTTC. Translated: CSVDGGGYPYEQYF.

In this sample, this clonotype turned up a few times. The gene calls are TRBV29-1 and TRBJ2-7; 7 bases fit TRBD1. CDR3 length equals 13 residues. Germline CDR1 reads SQVTM; CDR2 reads ANQGSEA. J lost 5 bases, V lost 0 bases, and 4 bases had no gene match. This CDR3 is CSVEDATGNEQYF. The DNA of the CDR3 is TGCAGCGTTGAAGACGCGACAGGGAACGAGCAGTACTTC.

The CDR3 region is CASSLGTSGGKEQFF. Written as DNA, the CDR3 is TGTGCCAGCAGCTTAGGGACTAGCGGGGGGAAGGAGCAGTTCTTC. The chain is built from TRBV7-2 and TRBJ2-1; 14 nucleotides agree with TRBD2. Per germline, CDR1 SGHTA and CDR2 FQGNSA. V gave up 1 base and J gave up 10 bases; unmatched junction bases: 3. This CDR3 has 15 residues.

The chain carries TRBV6-1 and TRBJ2-1; a weak D match, TRBD2 (5 bases). The CDR3 sequence is 12 residues long. CDR1 and CDR2 (germline): MNHNS, SASEGT. Trimming pared 10 bases from V and 8 bases from J, leaving 15 bases between. The CDR3, as DNA: TGTGCCACAACAAGGAGGTTGGATGAGCAGTTCTTC. This gives the protein CATTRRLDEQFF.

V is TRBV4-3 and J is TRBJ2-3; 8 positions match TRBD2. Germline CDR1 is LGHNA and CDR2 is YSLEER. The CDR3 has 17 residues. The ends lost 0 bases at V and 4 bases at J; junction bases unmatched: 9. CDR3 DNA sequence: TGCGCCAGCAGCCAAGAGGGAGTAGCGGGATGGGCAGATACGCAGTATTTT. Its translation is CASSQEGVAGWADTQYF.

V usage is TRBV6-6 and J usage is TRBJ2-5; D is uncertain. The better agreement between TRBJ2-7 and the DNA end casts doubt on the J call. Germline V CDR1 and CDR2: MNHNY, SVGAGI (reference sequence). The CDR3 loop spans 12 amino acids. The chain's CDR3 is CASSSILYEQYF. In DNA form, the CDR3 reads TGTGCCAGCAGTTCCATTCTTTACGAGCAGTACTTC.

The chain couples TRBV5-1 to TRBJ1-1, with 7 positions matching TRBD1. Losses at the gene ends were 3 bases for V and 0 bases for J; bases not matched to a gene: 8. CDR1 and CDR2 (germline): SGHRS, YFSETQ. This CDR3 has 16 residues. The CDR3 DNA sequence: TGCGCCAGCAGCTCCCGACAGGGCTTCATGAACACTGAAGCTTTCTTT. The encoded protein is CASSSRQGFMNTEAFF.

The J gene is TRBJ2-1, the V gene TRBV11-1; 7 bases align to TRBD2. V dropped 2 bases and J dropped 5; count of bases not matched to a gene: 9. Per the germline V gene, CDR1 is SGHAT and CDR2 is FQDESV (reference sequence). The CDR3 consists of 16 residues. CDR3 amino acids: CASSLSVGGYHNEQFF. The CDR3 nucleotides are TGTGCCAGCAGCTTAAGTGTGGGAGGGTACCACAATGAGCAGTTCTTC.

This clonotype occurred a few times. V is TRBV20-1 and J is TRBJ2-7, with 10 bases that match TRBD2. This CDR3 has 13 amino acids. Germline values: CDR1 DFQATT, CDR2 SNEGSKA (reference sequence). The CDR3: CSARTSGAYEQYF. The CDR3 coding sequence is TGCAGCGCTCGGACTAGCGGCGCCTACGAGCAGTACTTC.

This clonotype has a handful of counts. The genes are TRBV6-5 and TRBJ2-7, with D possibly being TRBD1 (7 bases). The V gene's germline CDR1 is MNHEY and CDR2 SVGAGI. The V end was cut by 10 bases, the J end by 6 bases, with 13 bases between. The CDR3 contains 11 residues. This CDR3 reads CATGAGGEQYF. The CDR3 nucleotides read TGTGCCACGGGAGCAGGGGGCGAGCAGTACTTC.

The chain carries TRBV3-1 and TRBJ2-6; D gene ambiguous. This CDR3 has 16 residues. Germline CDR1 and CDR2: LGHDT and YNNKEL (reference sequence). Trimming shortened V by 0 bases and J by 2 bases, and 8 bases separated the two germline ends. The CDR3: CASSQEPVPGANVLTF. CDR3 DNA: TGTGCCAGCAGCCAAGAACCGGTGCCTGGGGCCAACGTCCTGACTTTC.